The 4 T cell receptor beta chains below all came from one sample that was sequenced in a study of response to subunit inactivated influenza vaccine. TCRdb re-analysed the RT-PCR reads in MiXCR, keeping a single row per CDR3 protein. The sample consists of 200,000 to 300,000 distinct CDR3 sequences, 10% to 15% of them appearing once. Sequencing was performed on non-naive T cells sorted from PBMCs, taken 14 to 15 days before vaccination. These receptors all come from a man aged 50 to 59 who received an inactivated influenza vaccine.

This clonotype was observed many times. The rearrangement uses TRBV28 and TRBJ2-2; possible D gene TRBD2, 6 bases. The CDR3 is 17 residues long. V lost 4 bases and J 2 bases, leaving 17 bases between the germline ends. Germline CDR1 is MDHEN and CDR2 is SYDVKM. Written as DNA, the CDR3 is TGTGCCAGCAGTTCTGCCCTTGGGGGGAAAAACACCGGGGAGCTGTTTTTT. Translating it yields CASSSALGGKNTGELFF. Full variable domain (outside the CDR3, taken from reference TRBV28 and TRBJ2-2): DVKVTQSSRYLVKRTGEKVFLECVQDMDHENMFWYRQDPGLGLRLIYFSYDVKMKEKGDIPEGYSVSREKKERFSLILESASTNQTSMYLCASSSALGGKNTGELFFGEGSRLTVL.

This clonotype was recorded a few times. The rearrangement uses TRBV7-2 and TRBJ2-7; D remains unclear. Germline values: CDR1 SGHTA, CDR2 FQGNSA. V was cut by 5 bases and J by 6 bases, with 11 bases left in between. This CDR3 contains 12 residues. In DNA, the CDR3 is TGTGCCAGCAGCACCACCCTCTCCGAGCAGTACTTC. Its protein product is CASSTTLSEQYF. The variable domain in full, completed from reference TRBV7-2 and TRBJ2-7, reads GAGVSQSPSNKVTEKGKDVELRCDPISGHTALYWYRQSLGQGLEFLIYFQGNSAPDKSGLPSDRFSAERTGGSVSTLTIQRTQQEDSAVYLCASSTTLSEQYFGPGTRLTVT.

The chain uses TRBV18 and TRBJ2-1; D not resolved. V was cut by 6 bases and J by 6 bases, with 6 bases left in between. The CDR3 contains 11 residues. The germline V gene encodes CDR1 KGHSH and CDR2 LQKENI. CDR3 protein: CASSPTNEQFF. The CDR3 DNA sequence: TGTGCCAGCTCTCCCACCAATGAGCAGTTCTTC. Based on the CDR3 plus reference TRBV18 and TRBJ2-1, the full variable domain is NAGVMQNPRHLVRRRGQEARLRCSPMKGHSHVYWYRQLPEEGLKFMVYLQKENIIDESGMPKERFSAEFPKEGPSILRIQQVVRGDSAAYFCASSPTNEQFFGPGTRLTVL.

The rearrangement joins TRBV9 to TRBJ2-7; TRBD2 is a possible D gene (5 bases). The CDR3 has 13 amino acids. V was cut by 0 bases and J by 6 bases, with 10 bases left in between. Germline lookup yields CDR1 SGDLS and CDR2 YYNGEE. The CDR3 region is CASSVAIGGEQYF. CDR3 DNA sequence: TGTGCCAGCAGCGTAGCGATTGGAGGCGAGCAGTACTTC.